The sequence of this TCR beta chain was determined in a study of identical twins. TCRdb analysed the 5' RACE reads with MiXCR anew, one entry per CDR3 protein. The sample has about 150,000 distinct CDR3 sequences; 3.5% are singletons. This CDR3 region has 14 residues. Trimming took 3 bases from V and 0 from J, leaving 6 bases between them. This clonotype was recorded at least ten times. This sequence joins TRBV12-3 or TRBV12-4 and TRBJ1-5; D is ambiguous. This receptor was taken from a man younger than 30 in good health. The sample was memory T cells sorted from blood. The CDR3 nucleotides read TGTGCCAGCAGTTTCAGTTATAGCAATCAGCCCCAGCATTTT. Protein product: CASSFSYSNQPQHF.